This T cell receptor (beta chain) is from a study of T cells after yellow fever vaccination (dated by TCRdb to between 2019 and 2020). Notes on the research overall: Memory subsets (EM, EMRA, CM and Tscm) were sorted on a BD FACS Aria III using CD3, CD45RA, CCR7 and CD95 staining. Libraries from fractions with low cell numbers were prepared with the SMART-Seq v4 Ultra Low Input RNA kit. Bulk TCR alpha and beta repertoires were sequenced longitudinally to track T-cell clones before and after primary and booster YFV17D yellow fever vaccination. Two healthy male donors made up the cohort, one aged 18 to 29 years and the other aged 30 to 40 years. Bulk PBMC replicates and cell subsets were isolated from blood drawn at multiple timepoints before and after both primary and secondary immunization. Memory subsets were sorted on days 0, 15 and 45 and at 18 months following primary vaccination, and on days 0, 15 and 45 following the 30-year booster. What the authors observed across the whole study: Computational filtering was required because FACS-sorted repertoires could contain abundant contaminating clonotypes from the bulk population. A small fraction of clonotypes appeared in both the CD4 and CD8 compartments, likely as a result of convergent recombination. The secondary T-cell response was weaker than the primary response but faster, peaking on day 5 instead of day 15. Most clones expanded after primary vaccination were re-detected after the booster (almost 97% of CD4 and about nine tenths of CD8), suggesting broad memory maintenance. On day 0, almost all vaccine-responding clonotypes were below detection in the sorted memory subsets. Because the study included only a couple of donors, the extent to which the findings can be generalized is limited.

V is shortened by 7 bases, J by 8 bases, and the region joining them spans 9 bases. CDR1 MNHNY and CDR2 SVGAGI were looked up in the germline V gene (reference sequence). Reading from cysteine to phenylalanine, the CDR3 counts 12 amino acids. The retained sequence is limited to the CDR3, 36 bases, with the frame set at the first base. Per the publication, the treatment or condition label means: live attenuated yellow fever vaccine strain. A standard Ficoll-Paque protocol was used to isolate PBMCs from peripheral blood. For sorted memory subsets, RNA extraction was done with the RNeasy Micro Kit. TCR cDNA was synthesized by 5'RACE template switching, through which a universal primer site and unique molecular identifiers were introduced. cDNA synthesis was primed from both the TCR alpha and TCR beta constant segments. Two PCR steps were used to amplify libraries, with sample barcodes and sequencing adapters being added in the second step. Sequencing of libraries was performed on Illumina HiSeq 2500 (2x100 bp) or NovaSeq (2x150 bp). Turning to the authors' computational methods: MIGEC was used to demultiplex reads and collapse the reads into UMI consensus sequences, and MiXCR was used for V(D)J alignment. Using edgeR on replicate PBMC samples, clonotypes were called vaccine-responding if FDR was below 0.01 and the log2 fold change was above 5 up to day 15. Bulk clonotypes were assigned CD4 or CD8 identity according to which sequenced CD4 or CD8 repertoire held them at higher abundance. To estimate the distribution of each clone across memory phenotypes, clonotype frequencies in memory subsets were weighted by FACS-sorted cell numbers. TCRdb took the public reads, trimmed them with fastp at Q25, ran MiXCR for clone calling and kept in-frame beta chains. Every CDR3 protein is listed once, alongside the most common genes and DNA of its rows. The V and J calls, along with clone size, are taken from TCRdb and not from the paper's own processing. In all, the sample holds some 48,000 distinct CDR3 sequences, and around 6.4% of those were seen once. The top ten clones comprise 10% of the sample.

With regard to this clonotype: Nothing much larger sits one base from this clone, and base qualities are not available.

The chain is encoded by TRBV6-6 joined to TRBJ1-6; no confident D gene assignment can be made. The specimen was PBMCs, either bulk or a sorted T-cell subset (CD4+, CD8+, memory, or dextramer-sorted; not recorded which), collected 45 days after the yellow fever booster vaccination. The sequence came from a young man who received the YFV17D yellow fever vaccine. The DNA reads TGTGCCAGCAAGGTTACGGATTCACCCCTCCACTTT. The encoded protein is CASKVTDSPLHF.